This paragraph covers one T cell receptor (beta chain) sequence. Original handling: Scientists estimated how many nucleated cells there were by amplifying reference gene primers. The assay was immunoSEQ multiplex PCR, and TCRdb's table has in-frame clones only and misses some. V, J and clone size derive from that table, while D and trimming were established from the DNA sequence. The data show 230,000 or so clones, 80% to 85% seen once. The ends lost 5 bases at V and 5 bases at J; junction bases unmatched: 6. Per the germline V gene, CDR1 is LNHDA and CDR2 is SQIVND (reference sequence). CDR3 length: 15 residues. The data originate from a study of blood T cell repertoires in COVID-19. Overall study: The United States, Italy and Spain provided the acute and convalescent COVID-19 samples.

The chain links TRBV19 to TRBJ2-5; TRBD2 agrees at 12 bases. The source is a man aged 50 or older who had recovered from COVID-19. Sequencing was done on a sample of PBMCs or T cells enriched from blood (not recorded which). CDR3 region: CASSVTSGGGETQYF. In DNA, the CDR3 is TGTGCCAGTAGTGTGACTAGCGGGGGCGGTGAGACCCAGTACTTC.